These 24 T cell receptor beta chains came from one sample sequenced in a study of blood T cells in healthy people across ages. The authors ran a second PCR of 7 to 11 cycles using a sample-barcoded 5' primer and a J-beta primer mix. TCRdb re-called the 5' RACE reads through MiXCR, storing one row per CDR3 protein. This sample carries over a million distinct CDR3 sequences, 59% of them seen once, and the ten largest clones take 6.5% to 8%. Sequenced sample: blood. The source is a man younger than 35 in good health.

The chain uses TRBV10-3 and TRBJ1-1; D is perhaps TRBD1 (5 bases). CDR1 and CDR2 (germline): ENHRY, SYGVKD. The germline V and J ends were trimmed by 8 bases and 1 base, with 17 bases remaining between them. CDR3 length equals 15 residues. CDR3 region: CAISGTGRANTEAFF. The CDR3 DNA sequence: TGTGCCATCTCCGGGACCGGCAGGGCGAACACTGAAGCTTTCTTT.

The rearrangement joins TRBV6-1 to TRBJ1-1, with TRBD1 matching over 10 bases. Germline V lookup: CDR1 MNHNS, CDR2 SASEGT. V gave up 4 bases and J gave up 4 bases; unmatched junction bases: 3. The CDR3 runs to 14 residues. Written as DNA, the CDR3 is TGTGCCAGCAGTGGGGGACAGGGGCGCACTGAAGCTTTCTTT. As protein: CASSGGQGRTEAFF.

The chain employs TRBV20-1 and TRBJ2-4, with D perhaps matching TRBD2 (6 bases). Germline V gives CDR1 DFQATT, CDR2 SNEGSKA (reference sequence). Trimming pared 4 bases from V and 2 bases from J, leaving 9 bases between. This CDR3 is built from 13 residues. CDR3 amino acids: CSAKTSPKNIQYF. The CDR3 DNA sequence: TGCAGTGCTAAAACTAGCCCCAAAAACATTCAGTACTTC.

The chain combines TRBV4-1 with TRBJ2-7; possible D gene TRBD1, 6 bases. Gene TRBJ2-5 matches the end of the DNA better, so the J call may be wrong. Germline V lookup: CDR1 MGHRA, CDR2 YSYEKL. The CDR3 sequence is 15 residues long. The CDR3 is CASSQGSQGKETQYF. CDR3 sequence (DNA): TGCGCCAGCAGCCAAGGATCACAGGGCAAAGAGACCCAGTACTTC.

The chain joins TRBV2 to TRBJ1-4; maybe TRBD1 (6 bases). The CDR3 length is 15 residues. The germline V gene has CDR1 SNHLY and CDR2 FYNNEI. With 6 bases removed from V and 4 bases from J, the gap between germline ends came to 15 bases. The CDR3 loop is CASSSLDRSNEKLFF. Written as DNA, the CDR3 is TGTGCCAGCAGCTCATTGGACAGAAGTAATGAAAAACTGTTTTTT.

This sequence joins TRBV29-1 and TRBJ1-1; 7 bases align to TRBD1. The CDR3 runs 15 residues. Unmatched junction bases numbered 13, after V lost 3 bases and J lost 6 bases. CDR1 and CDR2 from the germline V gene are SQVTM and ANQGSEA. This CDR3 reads CSVDISRGRVAEAFF. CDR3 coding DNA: TGCAGCGTTGATATCTCGAGGGGGCGCGTCGCTGAAGCTTTCTTT.

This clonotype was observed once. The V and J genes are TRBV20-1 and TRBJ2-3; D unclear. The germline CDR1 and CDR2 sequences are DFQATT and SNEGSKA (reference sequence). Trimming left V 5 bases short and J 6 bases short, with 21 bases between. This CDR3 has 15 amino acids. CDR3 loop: CSAHLSLSLGDTQYF. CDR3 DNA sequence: TGCAGTGCTCACCTTAGCCTGTCGTTAGGGGATACGCAGTATTTT.

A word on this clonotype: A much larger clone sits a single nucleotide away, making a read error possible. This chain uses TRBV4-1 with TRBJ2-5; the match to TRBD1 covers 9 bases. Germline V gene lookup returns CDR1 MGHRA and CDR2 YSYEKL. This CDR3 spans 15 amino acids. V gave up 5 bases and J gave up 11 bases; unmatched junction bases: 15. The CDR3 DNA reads TGCGCCAGCAGCTCCGGGACAGGGTCCTCCTACGGGCAGTACTTC. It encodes CASSSGTGSSYGQYF.

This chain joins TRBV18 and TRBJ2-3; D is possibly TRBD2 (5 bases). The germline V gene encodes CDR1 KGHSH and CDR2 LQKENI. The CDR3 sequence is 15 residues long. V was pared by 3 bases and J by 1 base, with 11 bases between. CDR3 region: CASSPEGVGTDTQYF. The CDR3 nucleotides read TGTGCCAGCTCACCCGAGGGTGTTGGCACAGATACGCAGTATTTT.

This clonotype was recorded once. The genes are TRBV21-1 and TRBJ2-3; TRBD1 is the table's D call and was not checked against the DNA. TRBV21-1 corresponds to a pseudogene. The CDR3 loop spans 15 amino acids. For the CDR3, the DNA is TGTGCCAGCAGCAAATTGGAGACAGGAGCGGATACGCAGTATTTT. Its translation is CASSKLETGADTQYF.

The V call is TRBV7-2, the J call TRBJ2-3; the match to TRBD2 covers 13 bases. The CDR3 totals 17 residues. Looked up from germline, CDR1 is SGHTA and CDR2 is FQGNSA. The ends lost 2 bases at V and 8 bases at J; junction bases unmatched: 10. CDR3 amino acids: CASSLSLGLAGVGTQYF. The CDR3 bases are TGTGCCAGCAGCTTAAGCCTAGGACTAGCGGGAGTTGGTACGCAGTATTTT.

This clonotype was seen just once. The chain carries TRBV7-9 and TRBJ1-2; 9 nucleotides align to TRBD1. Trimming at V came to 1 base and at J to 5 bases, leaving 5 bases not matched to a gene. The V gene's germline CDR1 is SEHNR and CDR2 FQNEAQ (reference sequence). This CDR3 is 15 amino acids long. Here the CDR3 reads CASSLGGDRVYGYTF. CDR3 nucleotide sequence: TGTGCCAGCAGCTTAGGGGGGGACAGGGTGTATGGCTACACCTTC.

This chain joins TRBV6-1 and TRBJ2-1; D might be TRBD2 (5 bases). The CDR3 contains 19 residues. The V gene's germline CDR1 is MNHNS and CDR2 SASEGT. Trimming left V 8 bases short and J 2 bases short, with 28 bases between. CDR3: CASLSLVGATLGPYNEQFF. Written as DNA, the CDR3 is TGTGCCAGCTTATCCTTAGTGGGAGCCACCTTGGGTCCCTACAATGAGCAGTTCTTC.

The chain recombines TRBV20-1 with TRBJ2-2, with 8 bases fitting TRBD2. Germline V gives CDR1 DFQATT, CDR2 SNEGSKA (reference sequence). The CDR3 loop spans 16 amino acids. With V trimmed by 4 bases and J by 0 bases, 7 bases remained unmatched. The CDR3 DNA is TGCAGTGCTACCGGGGTAGCGGGACCGAACACCGGGGAGCTGTTTTTT. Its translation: CSATGVAGPNTGELFF.

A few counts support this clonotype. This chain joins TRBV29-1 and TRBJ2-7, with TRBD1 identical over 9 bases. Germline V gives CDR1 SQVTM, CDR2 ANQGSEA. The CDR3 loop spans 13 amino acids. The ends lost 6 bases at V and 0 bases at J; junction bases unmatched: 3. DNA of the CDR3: TGCAGCGTGGGGACAGGGTTCTCCTACGAGCAGTACTTC. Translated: CSVGTGFSYEQYF.

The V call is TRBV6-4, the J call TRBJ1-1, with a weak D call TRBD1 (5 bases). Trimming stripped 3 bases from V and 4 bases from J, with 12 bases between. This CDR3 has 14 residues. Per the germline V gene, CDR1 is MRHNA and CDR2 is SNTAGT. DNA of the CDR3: TGTGCCAGCAGTGAAACCGGGGGGAGCACTGAAGCTTTCTTT. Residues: CASSETGGSTEAFF.

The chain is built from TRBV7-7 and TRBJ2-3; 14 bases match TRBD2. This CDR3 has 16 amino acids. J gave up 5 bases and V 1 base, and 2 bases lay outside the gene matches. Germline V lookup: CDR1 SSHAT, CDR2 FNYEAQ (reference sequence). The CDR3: CASSLEGLAGVDTQYF. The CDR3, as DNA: TGTGCCAGCAGCTTAGAGGGACTAGCGGGAGTAGATACGCAGTATTTT.

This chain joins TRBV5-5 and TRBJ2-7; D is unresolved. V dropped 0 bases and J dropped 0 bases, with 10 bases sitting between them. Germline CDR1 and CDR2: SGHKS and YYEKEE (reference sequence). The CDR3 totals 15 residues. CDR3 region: CASSLAEVSSYEQYF. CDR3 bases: TGTGCCAGCAGCTTGGCCGAGGTCAGCTCCTACGAGCAGTACTTC.

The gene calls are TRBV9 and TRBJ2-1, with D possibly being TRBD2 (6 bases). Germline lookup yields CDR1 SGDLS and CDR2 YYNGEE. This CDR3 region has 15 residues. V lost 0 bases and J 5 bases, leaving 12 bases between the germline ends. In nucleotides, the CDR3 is TGTGCCAGCAGCGTAGGGGCTAGCGCCAACAATGAGCAGTTCTTC. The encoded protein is CASSVGASANNEQFF.

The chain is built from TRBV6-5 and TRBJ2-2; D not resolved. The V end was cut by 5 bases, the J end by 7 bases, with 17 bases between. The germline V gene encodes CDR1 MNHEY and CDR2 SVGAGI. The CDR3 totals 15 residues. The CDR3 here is CASSRRIGLGGELFF. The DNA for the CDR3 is TGTGCCAGCAGTCGTCGTATAGGGCTCGGCGGGGAGCTGTTTTTT.

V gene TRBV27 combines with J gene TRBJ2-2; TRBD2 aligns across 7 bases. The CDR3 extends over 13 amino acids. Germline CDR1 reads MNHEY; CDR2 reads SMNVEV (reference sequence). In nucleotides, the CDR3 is TGTGTCTCGGGGTCGGGAGGAGCCGCGGAGCTGTTTTTT. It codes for CVSGSGGAAELFF.

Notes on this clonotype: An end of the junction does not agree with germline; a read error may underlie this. The CDR3 DNA is TGTGCCAGCAGTCCGCTAGCTGACTACGAGCAGTACTTT. As protein: CASSPLADYEQYF. The chain combines TRBV27 with TRBJ2-7; TRBD2 might be the D (5 bases). Germline lookup yields CDR1 MNHEY and CDR2 SMNVEV (reference sequence). This CDR3 is 13 amino acids long.

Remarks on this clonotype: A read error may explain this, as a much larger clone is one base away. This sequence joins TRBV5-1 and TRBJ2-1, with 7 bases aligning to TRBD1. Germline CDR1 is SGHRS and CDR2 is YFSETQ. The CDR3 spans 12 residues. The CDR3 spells CASRQGNNGQFF. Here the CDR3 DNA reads TGCGCCAGCAGACAGGGGAACAATGGGCAGTTCTTC.

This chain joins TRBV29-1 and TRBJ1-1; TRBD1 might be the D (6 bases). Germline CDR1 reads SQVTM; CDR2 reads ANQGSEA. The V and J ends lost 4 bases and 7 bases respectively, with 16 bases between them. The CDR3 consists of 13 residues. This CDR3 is CSVGYRVSGEAFF. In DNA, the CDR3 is TGCAGCGTTGGTTACAGGGTCAGCGGTGAAGCTTTCTTT.